Listed below are T cell receptor beta chains from one sample, sequenced in a study of blood T cell repertoires in COVID-19. TCRdb's table, derived via immunoSEQ multiplex PCR, lists solely in-frame clones and lacks some. Among approximately 220,000 clones listed, just under 90% were seen once. Sequenced input: peripheral blood. These receptors were obtained from a man aged 55 to 70 who had recovered from COVID-19. CDR3s include the opening cysteine and the closing phenylalanine or tryptophan. A D gene is named only where the DNA matches it firmly. Clone size is given for some rows only: seen once, a few or many times, or a class if the clone is expanded.

length	V	D	J	size	CDR3	DNA
12	TRBV12-3/TRBV12-4	.	TRBJ2-7	.	CASSPSSYEQYF	TGTGCCAGCAGCCCGAGCTCCTACGAGCAGTACTTC
15	TRBV24-1	TRBD1	TRBJ1-1	.	CATSETGGMNTEAFF	TGTGCCACCAGTGAAACAGGGGGCATGAACACTGAAGCTTTCTTT
13	TRBV10-3	TRBD1	TRBJ2-7	.	CAIRGTAGYEQYF	TGTGCCATCAGAGGGACAGCTGGCTACGAGCAGTACTTC
11	TRBV6-2/TRBV6-3	.	TRBJ1-1	.	CASSKQVEAFF	TGTGCCAGCAGTAAGCAGGTTGAAGCTTTCTTT
15	TRBV5-6	.	TRBJ1-6	.	CASRTGSSYNSPLHF	TGTGCCAGCAGAACAGGGAGCTCCTATAATTCACCCCTCCACTTT
18	TRBV24-1	TRBD1	TRBJ1-4	.	CATRALDRDYGTNEKLFF	TGTGCCACCAGGGCCCTGGACAGGGATTACGGGACTAATGAAAAACTGTTTTTT
13	TRBV7-9	.	TRBJ2-2	few	CASSQTYVGELFF	TGTGCCAGCAGCCAGACATATGTCGGGGAGCTGTTTTTT
12	TRBV25-1	TRBD1	TRBJ1-2	.	CASRTGEDGYTF	TGTGCCAGCAGGACAGGGGAGGATGGCTACACCTTC
14	TRBV6-5	.	TRBJ1-5	.	CASSYTGSNQPQHF	TGTGCCAGCAGTTATACAGGTAGCAATCAGCCCCAGCATTTT
17	TRBV19	TRBD1	TRBJ1-1	once	CASSRGTGMTPAGEAFF	TGTGCCAGTAGTAGGGGGACAGGGATGACCCCAGCGGGGGAAGCTTTCTTT
13	TRBV3-1/TRBV3-2	.	TRBJ2-5	.	CASSRLSLETQYF	TGTGCCAGCAGCCGCCTAAGTTTAGAGACCCAGTACTTC
15	TRBV19	TRBD2	TRBJ2-3	.	CASSIAGGSTDTQYF	TGTGCCAGTAGTATCGCGGGGGGGTCCACAGATACGCAGTATTTT
15	TRBV27	TRBD1	TRBJ1-2	.	CASSLWAGGGYGYTF	TGTGCCAGCAGTTTATGGGCAGGGGGAGGCTATGGCTACACCTTC
15	TRBV6-5	.	TRBJ2-5	.	CASSYGGRGQETQYF	TGTGCCAGCAGTTACGGGGGCCGGGGACAAGAGACCCAGTACTTC
13	TRBV7-2	TRBD1	TRBJ1-1	.	CASSSQQGNEAFF	TGTGCCAGCAGCTCCCAACAGGGGAATGAAGCTTTCTTT